This T cell receptor (beta chain) was sequenced during a study of cytomegalovirus exposure and HLA in healthy donors. CDR1 and CDR2 from the germline V gene are KGHSH and LQKENI. V gave up 6 bases and J gave up 7 bases, with 13 bases separating them. The length of the CDR3 is 13 residues. Study-wide points: Excluded: some indistinguishable V segments such as TRBV6-2 and TRBV6-3. Presence/absence analyses rested on an assumption that sequencing depth was roughly uniform across donors. Association with HLA alleles at 0.05 false discovery rate was found for 16,951 TCR beta sequences in a later analysis. In a later analysis, a genetic analysis reported fewer productive-TCR N-insertions in an Asian-associated ancestry cluster than the cohort average.

The PCR was carried out with 60 Vbeta primers and 13 Jbeta primers. Sequencing was performed with immunoSEQ multiplex PCR; in TCRdb, only in-frame clones are kept and a portion is missing. The sample gives 50,000 or so clones, 73% of which show up once; around 3.1% is in the top ten. Details on this clone: Its specificity is unknown.

Sequenced sample: PBMCs. The V gene is TRBV18, the J gene TRBJ1-5, with D possibly being TRBD1 (5 bases). The receptor was isolated from a man aged 18 to 29 in good health and CMV-seronegative. This CDR3 is CASSQGSGQPQHF. Written as DNA, the CDR3 is TGTGCCAGCTCCCAGGGTAGCGGACAGCCCCAGCATTTT.